This T cell receptor beta chain was sequenced during a study of cytomegalovirus exposure and HLA in healthy donors. TCRdb's table, derived via immunoSEQ multiplex PCR, lists solely in-frame clones and lacks some. Here the sample spans roughly 120,000 clones, 70% to 90% being singletons. Source material: PBMCs. This receptor was obtained from a man aged 18 to 29 in good health and CMV-seropositive.

CDR3 sequence (DNA): TGTGCCAGCACCGTGGGCAGCCTTAGCAATCAGCCCCAGCATTTT. Protein sequence: CASTVGSLSNQPQHF. J is TRBJ1-5 and V is TRBV2; D is unresolved. Trimming shortened V by 7 bases and J by 0 bases, and 13 bases separated the two germline ends. The CDR3 has 15 amino acids. Germline CDR1 SNHLY, CDR2 FYNNEI.